This passage covers 22 T cell receptor beta chains from one sample sequenced in a study of shared clonotypes between healthy human individuals. Here immunoSEQ multiplex PCR was the method, and the copy in TCRdb shows in-frame clones only, minus some. The data show roughly 450,000 clones, with 60% to 85% seen just once and 10% to 15% held by the top ten. The sample taken for sequencing was PBMCs. These receptors originate from a woman between 40 and 50 years old in good health. Some clones in this sample may be carry-over from other donors' samples.

V usage is TRBV2 and J usage is TRBJ2-7; no reliable D call. The CDR3 consists of 15 residues. Deletions cut 6 bases from V and 1 base from J, with 16 bases between. Germline assignment: CDR1 SNHLY and CDR2 FYNNEI. CDR3 in DNA: TGTGCCAGCAGCGCCGGTGTGAGTAAATCCTACGAGCAGTACTTC. Translated: CASSAGVSKSYEQYF.

The chain employs TRBV5-4 and TRBJ2-5; D uncertain. Germline CDR1 reads SGHNT; CDR2 reads YYREEE (reference sequence). V gave up 0 bases and J gave up 3 bases, with 12 bases separating them. This CDR3 is built from 15 residues. The CDR3 sequence is CASSLAGLVEETQYF. CDR3 DNA sequence: TGTGCCAGCAGCTTGGCCGGGCTAGTAGAAGAGACCCAGTACTTC.

This clone was observed many times. The V and J genes are TRBV10-1 and TRBJ2-1; 10 nucleotides align to TRBD2. The J segment lost 2 bases and the V segment lost 5 bases, leaving 18 bases of the junction unmatched. The germline gives CDR1 WNHNN, CDR2 SYGVQD (reference sequence). This CDR3 is 20 amino acids long. DNA of the CDR3: TGCGCCAGCAGTTTCCCCTCGGGTGGAGCGGGAGGGCACCCCTACAATGAGCAGTTCTTC. Translating it yields CASSFPSGGAGGHPYNEQFF.

The chain joins TRBV18 to TRBJ2-1; D remains unclear. CDR1 and CDR2 from the germline V gene are KGHSH and LQKENI. The CDR3 spans 14 residues. Trimming took 0 bases from V and 4 from J, leaving 7 bases between them. This chain's CDR3 is CASSPPAPYNEQFF. CDR3 DNA: TGTGCCAGCTCACCACCCGCCCCTTACAATGAGCAGTTCTTC. Complete variable domain (other parts from reference TRBV18 and TRBJ2-1): NAGVMQNPRHLVRRRGQEARLRCSPMKGHSHVYWYRQLPEEGLKFMVYLQKENIIDESGMPKERFSAEFPKEGPSILRIQQVVRGDSAAYFCASSPPAPYNEQFFGPGTRLTVL.

The chain links TRBV5-1 to TRBJ2-5, with 11 bases lining up with TRBD2. The CDR3 length is 16 residues. The V gene's germline CDR1 is SGHRS and CDR2 YFSETQ. With 0 bases clipped from V and 3 bases from J, the junction kept 4 bases outside the gene matches. The CDR3 loop is CASSLVAGGSKETQYF. The CDR3 DNA sequence: TGCGCCAGCAGCTTGGTAGCGGGAGGGAGTAAAGAGACCCAGTACTTC.

This sequence joins TRBV11-2 and TRBJ2-2; D not certain. The germline gives CDR1 SGHAT, CDR2 FQNNGV. The CDR3 extends over 14 amino acids. V lost 0 bases to trimming and J lost 4 bases, with 6 bases between them. Written as DNA, the CDR3 is TGTGCCAGCAGCTTAGAGGGGATCACCGGGGAGCTGTTTTTT. This sequence encodes CASSLEGITGELFF. The full variable domain, its missing parts supplied by reference TRBV11-2 and TRBJ2-2, is EAGVAQSPRYKIIEKRQSVAFWCNPISGHATLYWYQQILGQGPKLLIQFQNNGVVDDSQLPKDRFSAERLKGVDSTLKIQPAKLEDSAVYLCASSLEGITGELFFGEGSRLTVL.

J is TRBJ2-7 and V is TRBV7-2, with a weak D call TRBD1 (5 bases). Germline V lookup: CDR1 SGHTA, CDR2 FQGNSA. V dropped 0 bases and J dropped 3 bases, with 9 bases sitting between them. The CDR3 has 14 residues. CDR3 coding DNA: TGTGCCAGCAGCTTAGCTTTTACAGGCTACGAGCAGTACTTC. Residues: CASSLAFTGYEQYF.

This clone has just a few counts. The V and J genes are TRBV7-2 and TRBJ2-7, with 11 positions matching TRBD2. The CDR3 sequence is 16 residues long. V shed 4 bases, J shed 1 base, and the junction held 6 bases outside the gene matches. The germline gives CDR1 SGHTA, CDR2 FQGNSA. In nucleotides, the CDR3 is TGTGCCAGCAGCTCGATGGGACTAGCGGCATCCTACGAGCAGTACTTC. It yields the protein CASSSMGLAASYEQYF.

The chain carries TRBV5-8 and TRBJ2-7, with 7 bases matching TRBD1. Unmatched junction bases numbered 3, after V lost 1 base and J lost 2 bases. The CDR3 runs 14 residues. Germline values: CDR1 SGHTS, CDR2 YDEGEE. CDR3 residues: CASSLNRGTYEQYF. In nucleotides, the CDR3 is TGTGCCAGCAGCTTGAACAGGGGAACCTACGAGCAGTACTTC.

The chain couples TRBV7-3 to TRBJ2-2, with TRBD2 matching 7 bases. V shed 4 bases and J 6 bases; nucleotides not matched to a gene: 2. The CDR3 is made up of 13 amino acids. Germline V gives CDR1 SGHTA, CDR2 FQGTGA. The CDR3 nucleotides are TGTGCCAGCAGCTCTAGCGGTGCCGGGGAGCTGTTTTTT. Protein: CASSSSGAGELFF.

This rearrangement joins TRBV7-9 to TRBJ1-4; D call uncertain. The CDR3 has 16 amino acids. From germline, CDR1 is SEHNR and CDR2 FQNEAQ (reference sequence). With 0 bases removed from V and 0 bases from J, the gap between germline ends came to 8 bases. As DNA, the CDR3 is TGTGCCAGCAGCTTAGCGTTTGGGGCAACTAATGAAAAACTGTTTTTT. This translates into CASSLAFGATNEKLFF.

This sequence joins TRBV19 and TRBJ2-7, with 9 bases that match TRBD1. CDR1 is LNHDA and CDR2 is SQIVND in the germline V gene (reference sequence). The CDR3 contains 13 residues. V dropped 4 bases and J dropped 5; count of bases not matched to a gene: 3. The CDR3 sequence is CASSRDRVHEQYF. CDR3 nucleotide sequence: TGTGCCAGTAGTAGGGACAGGGTCCACGAGCAGTACTTC. Complete variable domain (other parts from reference TRBV19 and TRBJ2-7): DGGITQSPKYLFRKEGQNVTLSCEQNLNHDAMYWYRQDPGQGLRLIYYSQIVNDFQKGDIAEGYSVSREKKESFPLTVTSAQKNPTAFYLCASSRDRVHEQYFGPGTRLTVT.

With respect to this clone: A much larger clone sits a single nucleotide away, making a read error possible. J is TRBJ1-1 and V is TRBV27; D unresolved. V was pared by 4 bases and J by 1 base, with 7 bases between. Looked up from germline, CDR1 is MNHEY and CDR2 is SMNVEV (reference sequence). This CDR3 region has 13 residues. CDR3 amino acids: CASSSRENTEAFF. CDR3 in DNA: TGTGCCAGCAGTTCCCGGGAGAACACTGAAGCTTTCTTT.

The chain links TRBV4-1 to TRBJ1-1; D gene ambiguous. The CDR3 is made up of 13 amino acids. V shed 2 bases and J shed 5 bases, with 9 bases lying between them. The V gene's germline CDR1 is MGHRA and CDR2 YSYEKL. CDR3 nucleotide sequence: TGCGCCAGCAGCCAACTTTTTTGGACTGAAGCTTTCTTT. This sequence encodes CASSQLFWTEAFF.

The chain recombines TRBV4-2 with TRBJ1-1; maybe TRBD1 (5 bases). The CDR3 runs to 15 residues. Per the germline V gene, CDR1 is LGHNA and CDR2 is YNFKEQ. The V end was cut by 1 base, the J end by 3 bases, with 12 bases between. CDR3 protein: CASSQGDGADTEAFF. CDR3 sequence (DNA): TGTGCCAGCAGCCAAGGGGACGGGGCGGACACTGAAGCTTTCTTT.

The genes are TRBV28 and TRBJ2-7, with 7 bases fitting TRBD2. The junction had 7 bases not matched to a gene; V was cut back by 2 bases and J by 12 bases. The germline V gene has CDR1 MDHEN and CDR2 SYDVKM. CDR3 length: 12 residues. CDR3 in amino acids: CASSLGAGVGYF. The CDR3 coding sequence is TGTGCCAGCAGTTTAGGGGCGGGAGTGGGGTACTTC.

The chain combines TRBV2 with TRBJ1-5; 7 nucleotides match TRBD1. V was clipped by 4 bases and J by 5 bases; unmatched bases: 2. CDR1 is SNHLY, CDR2 FYNNEI, per germline. This CDR3 is 13 amino acids long. The CDR3 spells CASSGDSHQPQHF. DNA of the CDR3: TGTGCCAGCAGTGGGGACAGCCATCAGCCCCAGCATTTT.

The gene calls are TRBV2 and TRBJ1-5, with 8 bases fitting TRBD1. The CDR3 is 13 amino acids. Germline loops: CDR1 SNHLY, CDR2 FYNNEI. The trim removed 3 bases at V and 15 bases at J, leaving 10 bases unmatched. As DNA, the CDR3 is TGTGCCAGCAGTGAGGAAACCGGGACAGGCGGGCATTTT. The encoded protein is CASSEETGTGGHF.

The CDR3 reads CASSQHQGNTEAFF. The CDR3, as DNA: TGTGCCAGCAGCCAACACCAAGGGAACACTGAAGCTTTCTTT. The V gene is TRBV16, the J gene TRBJ1-1; no firm D call. The germline gives CDR1 KGHSY, CDR2 FQNENV. The length of the CDR3 is 14 residues. Trimming stripped 2 bases from V and 1 base from J, with 8 bases between.

The rearrangement uses TRBV11-2 and TRBJ2-5, with D maybe TRBD1 (6 bases). V lost 5 bases and J lost 9, with 13 bases in between. Germline CDR1 is SGHAT and CDR2 is FQNNGV. This CDR3 spans 12 amino acids. The CDR3 protein is CASSGTLPPQYF. The CDR3, as DNA: TGTGCCAGCAGCGGGACATTACCTCCCCAGTACTTC.

V usage is TRBV19 and J usage is TRBJ2-3; TRBD2 aligns across 8 bases. V lost 2 bases to trimming and J lost 3 bases; unmatched junction nucleotides: 10. Germline CDR1 is LNHDA and CDR2 is SQIVND (reference sequence). The CDR3 contains 17 residues. The CDR3 loop is CASSIRRTAGGTDTQYF. The CDR3 nucleotides read TGTGCCAGTAGTATACGAAGGACGGCGGGGGGAACAGATACGCAGTATTTT.

This clone has a handful of counts. The rearrangement joins TRBV28 to TRBJ1-1, with D tentatively TRBD1 (5 bases). The CDR3 runs 16 residues. The V and J ends lost 6 bases and 1 base respectively, with 18 bases between them. CDR1 and CDR2 from the germline V gene are MDHEN and SYDVKM. Here the CDR3 DNA reads TGTGCCAGCAGACAAAACCTGGGACGGAGGAACACTGAAGCTTTCTTT. Amino acid sequence: CASRQNLGRRNTEAFF.